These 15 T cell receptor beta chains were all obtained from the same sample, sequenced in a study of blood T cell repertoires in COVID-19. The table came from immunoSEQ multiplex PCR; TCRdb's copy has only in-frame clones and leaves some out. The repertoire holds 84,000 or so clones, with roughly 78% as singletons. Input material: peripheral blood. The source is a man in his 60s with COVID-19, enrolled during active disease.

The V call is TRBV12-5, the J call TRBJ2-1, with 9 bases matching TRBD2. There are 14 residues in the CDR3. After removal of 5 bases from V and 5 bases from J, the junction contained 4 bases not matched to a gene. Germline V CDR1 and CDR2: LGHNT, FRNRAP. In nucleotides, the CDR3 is TGTGCTAGTGGTCTAGCGGGAAGGCACAATGAGCAGTTCTTC. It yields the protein CASGLAGRHNEQFF.

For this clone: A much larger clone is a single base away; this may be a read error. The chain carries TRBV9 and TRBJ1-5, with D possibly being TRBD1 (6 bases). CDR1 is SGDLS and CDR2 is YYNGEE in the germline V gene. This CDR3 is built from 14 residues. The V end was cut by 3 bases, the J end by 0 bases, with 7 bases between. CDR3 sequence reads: CASSGTDSNQPQHF. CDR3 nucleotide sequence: TGTGCCAGCAGCGGGACAGATAGCAATCAGCCCCAGCATTTT.

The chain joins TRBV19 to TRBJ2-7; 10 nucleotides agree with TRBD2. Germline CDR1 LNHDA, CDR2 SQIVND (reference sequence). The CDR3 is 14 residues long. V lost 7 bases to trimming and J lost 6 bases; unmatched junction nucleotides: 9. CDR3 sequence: CASTMASGSTEQYF. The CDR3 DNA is TGTGCCAGTACTATGGCTAGCGGGAGTACCGAGCAGTACTTC.

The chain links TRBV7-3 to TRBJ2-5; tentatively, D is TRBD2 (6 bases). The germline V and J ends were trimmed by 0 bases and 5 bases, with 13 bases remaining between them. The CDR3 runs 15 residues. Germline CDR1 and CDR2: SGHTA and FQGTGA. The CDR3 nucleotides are TGTGCCAGCAGCTTAACGGAGGGTCAAGGGGAGACCCAGTACTTC. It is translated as CASSLTEGQGETQYF.

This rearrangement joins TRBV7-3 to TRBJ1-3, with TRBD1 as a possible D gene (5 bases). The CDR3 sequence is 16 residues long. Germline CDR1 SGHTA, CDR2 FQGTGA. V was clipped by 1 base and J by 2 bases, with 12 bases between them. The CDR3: CASSLNSQGTGNTIYF. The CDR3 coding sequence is TGTGCCAGCAGCTTAAATTCGCAGGGTACTGGAAACACCATATATTTT.

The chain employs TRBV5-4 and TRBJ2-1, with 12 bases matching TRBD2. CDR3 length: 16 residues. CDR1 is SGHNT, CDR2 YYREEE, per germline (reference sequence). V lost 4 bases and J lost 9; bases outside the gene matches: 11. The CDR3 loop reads CASSNPLAGGLSEQFF. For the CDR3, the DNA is TGTGCCAGCAGCAATCCTCTAGCGGGGGGGCTCAGTGAGCAGTTCTTC.

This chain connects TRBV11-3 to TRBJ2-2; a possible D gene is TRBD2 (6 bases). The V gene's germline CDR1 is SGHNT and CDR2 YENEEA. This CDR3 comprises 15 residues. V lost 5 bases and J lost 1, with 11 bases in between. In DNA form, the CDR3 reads TGTGCCAGCAGCAATTGGCGGGAGAACACCGGGGAGCTGTTTTTT. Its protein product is CASSNWRENTGELFF.

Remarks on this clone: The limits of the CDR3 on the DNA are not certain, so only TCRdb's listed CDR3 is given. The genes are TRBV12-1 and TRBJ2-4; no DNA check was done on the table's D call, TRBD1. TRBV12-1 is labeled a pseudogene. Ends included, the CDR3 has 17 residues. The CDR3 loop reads CASSFVAGGIVKNIQYF.

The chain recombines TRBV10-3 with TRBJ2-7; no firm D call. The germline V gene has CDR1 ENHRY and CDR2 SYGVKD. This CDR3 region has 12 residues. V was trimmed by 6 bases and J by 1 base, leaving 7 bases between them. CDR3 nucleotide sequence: TGTGCCATCAGGGGCAGTTCCTACGAGCAGTACTTC. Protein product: CAIRGSSYEQYF.

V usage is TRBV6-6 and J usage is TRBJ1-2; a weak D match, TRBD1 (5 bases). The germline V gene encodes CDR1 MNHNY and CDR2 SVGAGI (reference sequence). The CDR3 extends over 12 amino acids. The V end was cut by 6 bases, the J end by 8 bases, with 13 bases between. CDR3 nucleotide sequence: TGTGCCAGCAGGTTGACAGACCTCGGCTACACCTTC. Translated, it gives CASRLTDLGYTF.

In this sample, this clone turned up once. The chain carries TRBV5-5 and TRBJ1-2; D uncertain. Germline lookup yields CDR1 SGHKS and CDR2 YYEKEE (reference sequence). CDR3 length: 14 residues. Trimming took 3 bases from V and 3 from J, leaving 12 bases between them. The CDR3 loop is CASSSTPRDYGYTF. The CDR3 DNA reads TGTGCCAGCAGCTCGACCCCACGGGACTATGGCTACACCTTC.

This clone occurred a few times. The CDR3 DNA follows: TGTGCCAGCAGTTCGACTAGCGGGAGGGAGACCCAGTACTTC. The encoded protein is CASSSTSGRETQYF. The chain recombines TRBV6-5 with TRBJ2-5; 13 positions agree with TRBD2. Looked up from germline, CDR1 is MNHEY and CDR2 is SVGAGI. The CDR3 sequence is 14 residues long. The V segment lost 4 bases and the J segment 5 bases; nucleotides outside the gene matches: 1.

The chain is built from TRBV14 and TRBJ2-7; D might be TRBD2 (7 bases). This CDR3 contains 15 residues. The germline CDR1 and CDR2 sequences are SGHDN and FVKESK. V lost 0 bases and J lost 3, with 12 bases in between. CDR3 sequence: CASSQDRGGSYEQYF. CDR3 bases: TGTGCCAGCAGCCAAGATAGGGGGGGAAGCTACGAGCAGTACTTC.

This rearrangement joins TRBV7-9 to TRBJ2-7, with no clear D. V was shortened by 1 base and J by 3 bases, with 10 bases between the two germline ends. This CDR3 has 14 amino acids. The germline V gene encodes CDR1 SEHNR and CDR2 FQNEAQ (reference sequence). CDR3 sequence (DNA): TGTGCCAGCAGCTTAGATACAGATATCTACGAGCAGTACTTC. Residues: CASSLDTDIYEQYF.

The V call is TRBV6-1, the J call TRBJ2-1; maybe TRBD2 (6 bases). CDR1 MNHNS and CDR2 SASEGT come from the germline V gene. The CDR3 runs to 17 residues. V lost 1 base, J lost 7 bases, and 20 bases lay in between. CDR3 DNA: TGTGCCAGCAGTGAAGTTAAAGTACCCCCCGGGGGAAATGAGCAGTTCTTC. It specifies CASSEVKVPPGGNEQFF.